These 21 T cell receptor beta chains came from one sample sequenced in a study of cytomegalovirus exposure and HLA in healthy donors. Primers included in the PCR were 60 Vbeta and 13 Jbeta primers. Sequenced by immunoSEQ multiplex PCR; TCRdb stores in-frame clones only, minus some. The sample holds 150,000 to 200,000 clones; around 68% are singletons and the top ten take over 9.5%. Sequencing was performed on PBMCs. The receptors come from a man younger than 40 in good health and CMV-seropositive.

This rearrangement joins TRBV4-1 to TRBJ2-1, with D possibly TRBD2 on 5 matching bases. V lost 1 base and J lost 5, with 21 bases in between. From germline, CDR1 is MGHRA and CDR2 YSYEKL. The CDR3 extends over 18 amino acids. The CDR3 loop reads CASSQVLDYTPWDNEQFF. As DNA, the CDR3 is TGCGCCAGCAGCCAAGTCCTAGACTACACCCCCTGGGACAATGAGCAGTTCTTC.

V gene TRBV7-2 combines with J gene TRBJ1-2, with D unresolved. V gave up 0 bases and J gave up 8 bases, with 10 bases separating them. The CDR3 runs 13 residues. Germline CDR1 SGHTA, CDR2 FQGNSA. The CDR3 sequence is CASSLASPGGYTF. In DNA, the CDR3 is TGTGCCAGCAGCTTAGCGTCACCGGGAGGCTACACCTTC.

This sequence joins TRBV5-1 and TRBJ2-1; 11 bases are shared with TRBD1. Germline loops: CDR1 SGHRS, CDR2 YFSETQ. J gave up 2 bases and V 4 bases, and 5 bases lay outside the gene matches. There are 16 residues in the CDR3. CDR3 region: CASSTGQGDPYNEQFF. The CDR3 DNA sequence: TGCGCCAGCAGCACGGGACAGGGGGACCCCTACAATGAGCAGTTCTTC. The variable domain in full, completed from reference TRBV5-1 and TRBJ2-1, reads KAGVTQTPRYLIKTRGQQVTLSCSPISGHRSVSWYQQTPGQGLQFLFEYFSETQRNKGNFPGRFSGRQFSNSRSEMNVSTLELGDSALYLCASSTGQGDPYNEQFFGPGTRLTVL.

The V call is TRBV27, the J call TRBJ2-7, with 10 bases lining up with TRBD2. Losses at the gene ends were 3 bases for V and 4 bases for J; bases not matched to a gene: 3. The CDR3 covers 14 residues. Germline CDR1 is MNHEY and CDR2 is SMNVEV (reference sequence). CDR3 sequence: CASSFTAGGYEQYF. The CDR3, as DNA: TGTGCCAGCAGTTTTACAGCGGGAGGGTACGAGCAGTACTTC.

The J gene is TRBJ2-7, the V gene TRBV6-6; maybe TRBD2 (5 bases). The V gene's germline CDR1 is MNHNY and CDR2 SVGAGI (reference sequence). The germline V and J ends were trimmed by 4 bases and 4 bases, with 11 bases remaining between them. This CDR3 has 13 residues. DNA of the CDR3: TGTGCCAGCAGTTCGGGAACCCTTTACGAGCAGTACTTC. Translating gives CASSSGTLYEQYF.

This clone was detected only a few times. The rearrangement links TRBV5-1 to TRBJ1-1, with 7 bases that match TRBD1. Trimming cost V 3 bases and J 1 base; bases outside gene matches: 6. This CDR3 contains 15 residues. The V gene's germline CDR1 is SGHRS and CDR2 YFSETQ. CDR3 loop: CASSSSSGGNTEAFF. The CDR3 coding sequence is TGCGCCAGCAGCTCCTCATCAGGGGGGAACACTGAAGCTTTCTTT.

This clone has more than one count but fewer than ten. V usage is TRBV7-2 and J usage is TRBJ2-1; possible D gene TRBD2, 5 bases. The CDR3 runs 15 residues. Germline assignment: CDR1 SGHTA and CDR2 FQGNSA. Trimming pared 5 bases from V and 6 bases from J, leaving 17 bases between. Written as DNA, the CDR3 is TGTGCCAGCAGCCGCGCCCCAAACGGAGGCAATGAGCAGTTCTTC. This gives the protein CASSRAPNGGNEQFF.

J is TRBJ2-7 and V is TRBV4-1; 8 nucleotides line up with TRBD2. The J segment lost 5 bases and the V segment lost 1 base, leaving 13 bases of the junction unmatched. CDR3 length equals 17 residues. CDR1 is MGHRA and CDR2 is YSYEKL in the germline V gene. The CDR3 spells CASSQVAGSGLSHEQYF. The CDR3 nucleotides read TGCGCCAGCAGCCAAGTAGCGGGGAGCGGGCTTAGCCACGAGCAGTACTTC.

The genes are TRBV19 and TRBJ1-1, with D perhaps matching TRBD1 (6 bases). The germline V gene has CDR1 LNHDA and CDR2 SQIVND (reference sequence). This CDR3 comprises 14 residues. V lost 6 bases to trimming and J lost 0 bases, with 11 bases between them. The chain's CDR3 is CASRSDSMNTEAFF. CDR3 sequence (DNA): TGTGCCAGTAGGTCGGACAGCATGAACACTGAAGCTTTCTTT.

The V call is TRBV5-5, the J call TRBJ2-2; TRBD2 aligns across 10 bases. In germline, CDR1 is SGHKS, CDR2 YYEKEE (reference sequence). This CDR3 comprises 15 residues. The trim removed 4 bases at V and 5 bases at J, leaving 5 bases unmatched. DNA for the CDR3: TGTGCCAGCAGCCTGGAGACTAGCGGGACCGGGGAGCTGTTTTTT. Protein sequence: CASSLETSGTGELFF.

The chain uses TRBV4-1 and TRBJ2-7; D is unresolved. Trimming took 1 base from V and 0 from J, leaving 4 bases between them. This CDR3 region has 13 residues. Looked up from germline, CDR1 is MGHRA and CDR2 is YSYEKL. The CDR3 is CASSQVLSYEQYF. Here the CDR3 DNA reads TGCGCCAGCAGCCAAGTACTCTCCTACGAGCAGTACTTC.

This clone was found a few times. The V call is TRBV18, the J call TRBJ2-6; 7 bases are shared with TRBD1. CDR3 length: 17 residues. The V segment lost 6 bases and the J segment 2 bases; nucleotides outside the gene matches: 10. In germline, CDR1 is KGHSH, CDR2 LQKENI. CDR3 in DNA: TGTGCCAGCTCGGCACATTACAGGGGAACTGGGGCCAACGTCCTGACTTTC. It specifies CASSAHYRGTGANVLTF.

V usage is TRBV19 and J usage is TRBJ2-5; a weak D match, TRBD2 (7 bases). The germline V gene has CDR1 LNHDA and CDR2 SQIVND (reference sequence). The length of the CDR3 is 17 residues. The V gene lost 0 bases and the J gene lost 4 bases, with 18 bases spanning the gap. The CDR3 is CASSIEGGRGGGETQYF. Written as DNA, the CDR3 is TGTGCCAGTAGTATAGAGGGGGGCCGAGGGGGGGGAGAGACCCAGTACTTC. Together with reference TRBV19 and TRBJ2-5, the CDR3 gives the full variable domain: DGGITQSPKYLFRKEGQNVTLSCEQNLNHDAMYWYRQDPGQGLRLIYYSQIVNDFQKGDIAEGYSVSREKKESFPLTVTSAQKNPTAFYLCASSIEGGRGGGETQYFGPGTRLLVL.

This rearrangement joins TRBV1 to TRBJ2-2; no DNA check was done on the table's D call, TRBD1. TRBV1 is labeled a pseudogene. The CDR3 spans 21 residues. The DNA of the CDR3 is TGCACCAGCAGCCACATGAAACCACCTCCCCCCGGGACAGGGGTAACCGGGGAGCTGTTTTTT. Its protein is CTSSHMKPPPPGTGVTGELFF.

This CDR3 reads CASSVVLASEQYF. The CDR3 DNA follows: TGTGCCAGCAGCGTCGTACTAGCGTCCGAGCAGTACTTC. The J gene is TRBJ2-7, the V gene TRBV9; 7 bases are a match to TRBD2. Germline CDR1 is SGDLS and CDR2 is YYNGEE. The CDR3 is 13 amino acids. The V gene end was trimmed by 2 bases and the J gene end by 6 bases; junction bases not matched to a gene: 5.

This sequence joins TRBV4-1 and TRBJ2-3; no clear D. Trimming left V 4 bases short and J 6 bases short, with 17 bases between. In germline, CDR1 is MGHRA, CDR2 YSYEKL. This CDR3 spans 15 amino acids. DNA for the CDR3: TGCGCCAGCAGCCCCCGGTTAGTACAGTCTGATACGCAGTATTTT. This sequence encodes CASSPRLVQSDTQYF.

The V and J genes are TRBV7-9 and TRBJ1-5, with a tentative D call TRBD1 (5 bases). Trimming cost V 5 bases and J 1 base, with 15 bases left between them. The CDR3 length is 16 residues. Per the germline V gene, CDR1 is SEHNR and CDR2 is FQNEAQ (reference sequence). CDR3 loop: CASSPGGGGSNQPQHF. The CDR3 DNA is TGTGCCAGCAGCCCTGGCGGGGGAGGAAGCAATCAGCCCCAGCATTTT.

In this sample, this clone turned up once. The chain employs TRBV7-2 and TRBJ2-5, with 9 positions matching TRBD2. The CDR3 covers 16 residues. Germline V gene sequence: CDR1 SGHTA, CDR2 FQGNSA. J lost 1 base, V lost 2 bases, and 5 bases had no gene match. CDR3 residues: CASSLMVAGVQETQYF. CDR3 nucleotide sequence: TGTGCCAGCAGCTTAATGGTAGCGGGAGTCCAAGAGACCCAGTACTTC.

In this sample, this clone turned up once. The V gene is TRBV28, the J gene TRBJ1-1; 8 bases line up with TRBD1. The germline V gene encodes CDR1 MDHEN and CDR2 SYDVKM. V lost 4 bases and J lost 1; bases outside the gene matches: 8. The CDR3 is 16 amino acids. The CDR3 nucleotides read TGTGCCAGCAGTTCCTACGGACAGGGCGAGAACACTGAAGCTTTCTTT. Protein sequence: CASSSYGQGENTEAFF.

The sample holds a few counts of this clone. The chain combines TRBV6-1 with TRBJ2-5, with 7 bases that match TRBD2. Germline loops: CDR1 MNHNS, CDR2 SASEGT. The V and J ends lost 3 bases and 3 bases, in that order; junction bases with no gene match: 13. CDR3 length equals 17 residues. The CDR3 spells CASSDPGGRGHKETQYF. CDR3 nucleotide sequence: TGTGCCAGCAGTGATCCGGGCGGGAGAGGACATAAAGAGACCCAGTACTTC.

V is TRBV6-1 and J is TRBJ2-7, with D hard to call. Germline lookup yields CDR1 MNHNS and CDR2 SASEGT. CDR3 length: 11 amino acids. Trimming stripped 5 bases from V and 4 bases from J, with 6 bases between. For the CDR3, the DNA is TGTGCCAGCAGTAACCTATACGAGCAGTACTTC. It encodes CASSNLYEQYF.